Listed below are T cell receptor beta chains from one sample, sequenced in a study of OX40 agonist ivuxolimab in advanced cancers. This table comes from immunoSEQ multiplex PCR, and its TCRdb copy is limited to in-frame clones, with some not included. The table lists just over 20,000 clones, 65% to 80% of them singletons. The source was CD4+ or CD8+ T cells sorted from blood, collected in a trial of the OX40 agonist ivuxolimab. The origin of the receptors is an adult with an advanced solid tumor such as melanoma, head and neck, liver or kidney cancer. Both conserved end residues are part of each CDR3. Each record gives: V gene, D gene, clone size, J gene, CDR3 DNA, CDR3 protein. D genes are given only for firm matches. Not all rows give a size; the values are once, few, many and, for expanded clones, a class.

V gene: TRBV9; D gene: .; clone size: .; J gene: TRBJ1-2; CDR3 DNA: TGTGCCAGCAGTTGGGCAGGAGGCTACACCTTC; CDR3 protein: CASSWAGGYTF
V gene: TRBV19; D gene: .; clone size: .; J gene: TRBJ2-7; CDR3 DNA: TGTGCCCCTGGCTACGAGCAGTACTTC; CDR3 protein: CAPGYEQYF
V gene: TRBV11-2; D gene: .; clone size: .; J gene: TRBJ1-1; CDR3 DNA: TGTGCCAGCAGCTTAGCCGCCCAGTCCGCTGAAGCTTTCTTT; CDR3 protein: CASSLAAQSAEAFF
V gene: TRBV5-4; D gene: .; clone size: medium-sized; J gene: TRBJ1-3; CDR3 DNA: TGTGCCAGCAGCCTGGGGGATTTGGGGTTAGGAAACACCATATATTTT; CDR3 protein: CASSLGDLGLGNTIYF
V gene: TRBV6-1; D gene: .; clone size: .; J gene: TRBJ1-1; CDR3 DNA: TGTGCCAGCAGAGCACAGGGAAGAACTGAAGCTTTCTTT; CDR3 protein: CASRAQGRTEAFF
V gene: TRBV30; D gene: .; clone size: .; J gene: TRBJ1-2; CDR3 DNA: TGTGCCTGTGCCCCGGGGCGAGCCTATGGCTACACCTTC; CDR3 protein: CACAPGRAYGYTF
V gene: TRBV28; D gene: TRBD1; clone size: .; J gene: TRBJ1-6; CDR3 DNA: TGTGCCAGCAGTCCGGGACAGGGTCGATCACCCCTCCACTTT; CDR3 protein: CASSPGQGRSPLHF
V gene: TRBV6-1; D gene: .; clone size: .; J gene: TRBJ2-7; CDR3 DNA: TGTGCCAGCAGTGGGAGGGACGGCAGCTCCTACGAGCAGTACTTC; CDR3 protein: CASSGRDGSSYEQYF
V gene: TRBV7-2; D gene: .; clone size: .; J gene: TRBJ2-5; CDR3 DNA: TGTGCCAGCAGCTGGTACCAAGAGACCCAGTACTTC; CDR3 protein: CASSWYQETQYF
V gene: TRBV6-5; D gene: .; clone size: .; J gene: TRBJ2-1; CDR3 DNA: TGTGCCAGCAGTTATGGCAGGGAATTCTACAATGAGCAGTTCTTC; CDR3 protein: CASSYGREFYNEQFF
V gene: TRBV4-1; D gene: .; clone size: .; J gene: TRBJ2-5; CDR3 DNA: TGCGCCAGCAGTCCCCGCCGCGGCACGGCAAAAGAGACCCAGTACTTC; CDR3 protein: CASSPRRGTAKETQYF
V gene: TRBV14; D gene: .; clone size: medium-sized; J gene: TRBJ1-2; CDR3 DNA: TGTGCCAGCAGCCACAGAATTGACCGCCTCAACTATGGCTACACCTTC; CDR3 protein: CASSHRIDRLNYGYTF
V gene: TRBV11-2; D gene: TRBD1; clone size: .; J gene: TRBJ2-1; CDR3 DNA: TGTGCCAGCAGCCTAGGACAGGGGGCCTATGAGCAGTTCTTC; CDR3 protein: CASSLGQGAYEQFF
V gene: TRBV10-3; D gene: TRBD1; clone size: .; J gene: TRBJ1-1; CDR3 DNA: TGTGCCATCAGTGAAGGGGGCGGGGAAGCTTTCTTT; CDR3 protein: CAISEGGGEAFF
V gene: TRBV10-1; D gene: .; clone size: .; J gene: TRBJ2-5; CDR3 DNA: TGCGCCAGCAGTCGGGGGCGGGGAGAGACCCAGTACTTC; CDR3 protein: CASSRGRGETQYF
V gene: TRBV7-3; D gene: TRBD1; clone size: once; J gene: TRBJ2-5; CDR3 DNA: TGTGCCAGCAGCTTAGACGGGACAGGAAAAGAGACCCAGTACTTC; CDR3 protein: CASSLDGTGKETQYF
V gene: TRBV5-1; D gene: .; clone size: .; J gene: TRBJ1-2; CDR3 DNA: TGCGCCAGCACGCGAGCGTTAGCTAACTATGGCTACACCTTC; CDR3 protein: CASTRALANYGYTF
V gene: TRBV5-6; D gene: TRBD2; clone size: .; J gene: TRBJ2-3; CDR3 DNA: TGTGCCAGCAGCTTCAGACTAGCGGGGGTCACAGATACGCAGTATTTT; CDR3 protein: CASSFRLAGVTDTQYF
V gene: TRBV9; D gene: .; clone size: .; J gene: TRBJ1-4; CDR3 DNA: TGTGCCAGCAGCGTAACTCCAGAAAATGAAAAACTGTTTTTT; CDR3 protein: CASSVTPENEKLFF
V gene: TRBV10-1; D gene: TRBD2; clone size: once; J gene: TRBJ2-5; CDR3 DNA: TGCGCCAGCAGAACTAGCGGGGGGGCCGCGGTAGAGACCCAGTACTTC; CDR3 protein: CASRTSGGAAVETQYF
V gene: TRBV6-6; D gene: .; clone size: .; J gene: TRBJ1-1; CDR3 DNA: TGTGCCAGCAGTTACGCGACCGGACAGCGGCTAGCTTTCTTT; CDR3 protein: CASSYATGQRLAFF
V gene: TRBV5-1; D gene: .; clone size: .; J gene: TRBJ1-1; CDR3 DNA: TGCGCCAGCAGCTTGGGACAGACAATGAACACTGAAGCTTTCTTT; CDR3 protein: CASSLGQTMNTEAFF
V gene: TRBV19; D gene: TRBD1; clone size: .; J gene: TRBJ1-2; CDR3 DNA: TGTGCCAGTAGTATTGATCGACAGGGAGGCGGCTACACCTTC; CDR3 protein: CASSIDRQGGGYTF
V gene: TRBV6-6; D gene: TRBD1; clone size: .; J gene: TRBJ1-6; CDR3 DNA: TGTGCCAGCAGTTCTGACAGGGATTCACCCCTCCACTTT; CDR3 protein: CASSSDRDSPLHF
V gene: TRBV7-2; D gene: TRBD1; clone size: few; J gene: TRBJ1-6; CDR3 DNA: TGTGCCAGCAGCTCGGGACAGGGTGGGAGAAGAAATTCACCCCTCCACTTT; CDR3 protein: CASSSGQGGRRNSPLHF
V gene: TRBV4-2; D gene: TRBD2; clone size: .; J gene: TRBJ2-3; CDR3 DNA: TGTGCCAGCAGCCACCTCGGACTAGCGGGGGGGCCGGGCACAGATACGCAGTATTTT; CDR3 protein: CASSHLGLAGGPGTDTQYF
V gene: TRBV5-5; D gene: .; clone size: .; J gene: TRBJ2-7; CDR3 DNA: TGTGCCAGCAGCTCTTATTCGAGACGGGACCGCGAGCAGTACTTC; CDR3 protein: CASSSYSRRDREQYF
V gene: TRBV6-5; D gene: .; clone size: few; J gene: TRBJ2-5; CDR3 DNA: TGTGCCAGCAGTAGAGCAGATCTAAAAGAGACCCAGTACTTC; CDR3 protein: CASSRADLKETQYF
V gene: TRBV29-1; D gene: TRBD2; clone size: .; J gene: TRBJ2-5; CDR3 DNA: TGCAGCGTTGGCGACGGGGGGGTGTACCAAGAGACCCAGTACTTC; CDR3 protein: CSVGDGGVYQETQYF
V gene: TRBV5-1; D gene: TRBD2; clone size: .; J gene: TRBJ2-3; CDR3 DNA: TGCGCCAGCAGCACCACTAGCGAGAACACAGATACGCAGTATTTT; CDR3 protein: CASSTTSENTDTQYF
V gene: TRBV2; D gene: .; clone size: .; J gene: TRBJ1-3; CDR3 DNA: TGTGCCAGCATGAGGGGCGTGGGAAACACCATATATTTT; CDR3 protein: CASMRGVGNTIYF
V gene: TRBV6-6; D gene: TRBD1; clone size: .; J gene: TRBJ1-5; CDR3 DNA: TGTGCCAGCAGTCGGACAGGAAATCAGCCCCAGCATTTT; CDR3 protein: CASSRTGNQPQHF
V gene: TRBV27; D gene: TRBD1; clone size: .; J gene: TRBJ1-1; CDR3 DNA: TGTGCCAGCAGTTGGGGGACAGCGAACACTGAAGCTTTCTTT; CDR3 protein: CASSWGTANTEAFF
V gene: TRBV6-5; D gene: .; clone size: .; J gene: TRBJ2-2; CDR3 DNA: TGTGCCAGCATTAGTTCATCCGGGGAGCTGTTTTTT; CDR3 protein: CASISSSGELFF
V gene: TRBV19; D gene: TRBD1; clone size: .; J gene: TRBJ2-4; CDR3 DNA: TGTGCCAGTAGTATTACAGGGGGAAACATTCAGTACTTC; CDR3 protein: CASSITGGNIQYF
V gene: TRBV10-3; D gene: TRBD1; clone size: .; J gene: TRBJ1-3; CDR3 DNA: TGTGCCATCAGTGAACCCGGGACAGGGCGTGGAAACACCATATATTTT; CDR3 protein: CAISEPGTGRGNTIYF
V gene: TRBV15; D gene: .; clone size: .; J gene: TRBJ1-5; CDR3 DNA: TGTGCCACCAGCAGAGGGCAGGGCGGTGTGAAGCAGCCCCAGCATTTT; CDR3 protein: CATSRGQGGVKQPQHF
V gene: TRBV2; D gene: TRBD1; clone size: .; J gene: TRBJ1-4; CDR3 DNA: TGTGCCAGCACCCCGGGACAGGGAGGTTTGGAAAAACTGTTTTTT; CDR3 protein: CASTPGQGGLEKLFF
V gene: TRBV25-1; D gene: .; clone size: .; J gene: TRBJ1-2; CDR3 DNA: TGTGCCAGATCGGGAGGGGATTTGGGGGGCTACACCTTC; CDR3 protein: CARSGGDLGGYTF
V gene: TRBV10-3; D gene: .; clone size: .; J gene: TRBJ2-3; CDR3 DNA: TGTGCCATCACCGGGACCGGGGATACGCAGTATTTT; CDR3 protein: CAITGTGDTQYF
V gene: TRBV18; D gene: TRBD1; clone size: .; J gene: TRBJ2-5; CDR3 DNA: TGTGCCAGCTCACCCGTGGGACAGGGCGGGGAGACCCAGTACTTC; CDR3 protein: CASSPVGQGGETQYF
V gene: TRBV7-6; D gene: .; clone size: .; J gene: TRBJ2-5; CDR3 DNA: TGTGCCAGCAGCCCCCTACCACAAGAGACCCAGTACTTC; CDR3 protein: CASSPLPQETQYF
V gene: TRBV5-5; D gene: .; clone size: .; J gene: TRBJ1-4; CDR3 DNA: TGTGCCAGCAGCTTGGAACAGGATTTGGGAAAACTGTTTTTT; CDR3 protein: CASSLEQDLGKLFF
V gene: TRBV6-6; D gene: TRBD2; clone size: few; J gene: TRBJ2-7; CDR3 DNA: TGTGCCTCGATGGGTAGCGGGGAAGAGCAGTACTTC; CDR3 protein: CASMGSGEEQYF
V gene: TRBV19; D gene: .; clone size: .; J gene: TRBJ1-5; CDR3 DNA: TGTGCCAGTAGTGATAGGGGGAATTGGCAGCCCCAGCATTTT; CDR3 protein: CASSDRGNWQPQHF
V gene: TRBV6-5; D gene: .; clone size: few; J gene: TRBJ1-5; CDR3 DNA: TGTGCCAGCAGTAGAGATGGGAGTCAGCCCCAGCATTTT; CDR3 protein: CASSRDGSQPQHF
V gene: TRBV27; D gene: TRBD2; clone size: .; J gene: TRBJ2-7; CDR3 DNA: TGTGCCAGCAGTCCGAGAGCGGGGGCCACCTACGAGCAGTACTTC; CDR3 protein: CASSPRAGATYEQYF
V gene: TRBV6-1; D gene: TRBD1; clone size: .; J gene: TRBJ1-2; CDR3 DNA: TGTGCCAGCAGTGAAGCGCCGGGACAGTTTGTCTATGGCTACACCTTC; CDR3 protein: CASSEAPGQFVYGYTF
V gene: TRBV7-2; D gene: .; clone size: .; J gene: TRBJ2-5; CDR3 DNA: TGTGCCAGCAGCCGAGGGGGTGGGGGAAGTCAAGAGACCCAGTACTTC; CDR3 protein: CASSRGGGGSQETQYF
V gene: TRBV7-8; D gene: TRBD2; clone size: .; J gene: TRBJ2-3; CDR3 DNA: TGTGCCAGCAGGCCGGAGCTAGCGGGGAAAGATACGCAGTATTTT; CDR3 protein: CASRPELAGKDTQYF
V gene: TRBV12-5; D gene: TRBD1; clone size: once; J gene: TRBJ1-5; CDR3 DNA: TGTGCTAGTGGTTTGGTCAGGGGGACCGGGGTAAATAGCAATCAGCCCCAGCATTTT; CDR3 protein: CASGLVRGTGVNSNQPQHF
V gene: TRBV18; D gene: .; clone size: .; J gene: TRBJ1-6; CDR3 DNA: TGTGCCAGCTCACCCTCGGGACCTCATTCACCCCTCCACTTT; CDR3 protein: CASSPSGPHSPLHF
V gene: TRBV2; D gene: .; clone size: .; J gene: TRBJ1-1; CDR3 DNA: TGTGCCAGCAACCCAGACTCGCCTGAAGCTTTCTTT; CDR3 protein: CASNPDSPEAFF